This is a list of T cell receptor beta chains from one sample in a study of vaccination effects on CD4 cells after COVID-19. The table came from immunoSEQ multiplex PCR; TCRdb's copy has only in-frame clones and leaves some out. Seen here are tens of thousands of clones, approximately 72% observed once, and the top ten hold 4.3%. Their target antigens are unknown. Sequences were derived from CD4+ T cells from PBMCs cultured without peptide, sampled after COVID-19 vaccination. The receptor set was obtained from a human donor who received a COVID-19 vaccine. Each CDR3 is given with its conserved first and last residue. The D gene is left open where the match is weak. Clone size is shown for a subset of rows, as once, few, many or a class of expanded clone.

>-|-|TRBV28|TRBJ2-7
CASSPSGWRVSYEQYF
TGTGCCAGCAGTCCCTCGGGGTGGCGGGTCTCCTACGAGCAGTACTTC
>-|TRBD2|TRBV5-1|TRBJ2-1
CASSAGVTYNEQFF
TGCGCCAGCAGCGCGGGGGTTACCTACAATGAGCAGTTCTTC
>-|TRBD1|TRBV30|TRBJ1-6
CAWNGQGDSPLHF
TGTGCCTGGAATGGACAGGGGGATTCACCCCTCCACTTT
>-|TRBD2|TRBV7-9|TRBJ2-6
CASSLVWGGSGANVLTF
TGTGCCAGCAGCTTAGTCTGGGGGGGATCTGGGGCCAACGTCCTGACTTTC
>-|TRBD1|TRBV29-1|TRBJ1-1
CSARQGATGTEAFF
TGCAGCGCAAGACAGGGGGCTACGGGCACTGAAGCTTTCTTT
>-|TRBD1|TRBV19|TRBJ2-4
CASSIRQGAVDIQYF
TGTGCCAGTAGTATCCGGCAGGGGGCGGTGGACATTCAGTACTTC
>-|-|TRBV6-5|TRBJ1-2
CASRPTGKLGGYTF
TGTGCCAGCAGACCTACAGGGAAATTGGGTGGCTACACCTTC
>-|TRBD1|TRBV5-1|TRBJ2-1
CASSLDGTGFNNEQFF
TGCGCCAGCAGCTTGGATGGGACAGGGTTTAACAATGAGCAGTTCTTC
>-|TRBD2|TRBV12-5|TRBJ2-5
CASASTSLIQETQYF
TGTGCTAGTGCCTCGACTAGCCTGATACAAGAGACCCAGTACTTC
>-|-|TRBV11-3|TRBJ2-1
CASSLNPGSYNEQFF
TGTGCCAGCAGCTTAAACCCGGGCTCCTACAATGAGCAGTTCTTC
>-|-|TRBV4-1|TRBJ1-1
CASSNLGVRSTEAFF
TGCGCCAGCAGCAACTTAGGGGTTAGAAGCACTGAAGCTTTCTTT
>-|TRBD2|TRBV4-1|TRBJ2-7
CASSQVTSGTYEQYF
TGCGCCAGCAGCCAAGTGACTAGCGGAACCTACGAGCAGTACTTC
>once|-|TRBV3-1/TRBV3-2|TRBJ1-2
CASSQEDWGLGYGYTF
TGTGCCAGCAGCCAAGAAGATTGGGGATTGGGCTATGGCTACACCTTC
>-|-|TRBV3-1/TRBV3-2|TRBJ2-2
CASSQDRNTGELFF
TGTGCCAGCAGCCAAGACAGGAACACCGGGGAGCTGTTTTTT
>few|-|TRBV5-4|TRBJ1-2
CASSLATNPGYTF
TGTGCCAGCAGCTTGGCGACAAATCCTGGCTACACCTTC
>once|-|TRBV5-5|TRBJ2-1
CASSSPAGRGRNNEQFF
TGTGCCAGCAGCTCACCCGCGGGAAGGGGCCGTAACAATGAGCAGTTCTTC
>-|TRBD2|TRBV7-2|TRBJ2-3
CASSLITLAGDTSTDTQYF
TGTGCCAGCAGCTTAATAACCCTAGCGGGGGATACTAGCACAGATACGCAGTATTTT
>-|-|TRBV6-2/TRBV6-3|TRBJ1-1
CASSYGQKMNTEAFF
TGTGCCAGCAGTTACGGTCAGAAAATGAACACTGAAGCTTTCTTT
>few|-|TRBV11-2|TRBJ2-7
CASSSLSRYEQYF
TGTGCCAGCAGCTCCCTGTCAAGATACGAGCAGTACTTC
>-|-|TRBV11-2|TRBJ1-2
CASSLGWPPLLF
TGTGCCAGCAGCTTAGGGTGGCCTCCCCTCCTCTTC
>-|-|TRBV18|TRBJ2-1
CASSPVSTGYEQFF
TGTGCCAGCTCACCAGTATCTACAGGGTATGAGCAGTTCTTC
>-|-|TRBV28|TRBJ1-5
CASSLYIAEHGEPQHF
TGTGCCAGCAGTTTATATATTGCGGAGCACGGAGAGCCCCAGCATTTT
>-|TRBD2|TRBV28|TRBJ2-3
CASSLFWGAGGLKGTDTQYF
TGTGCCAGCAGTTTATTTTGGGGAGCGGGAGGCCTTAAGGGCACAGATACGCAGTATTTT
>once|-|TRBV2|TRBJ2-7
CASTAARRSYEQYF
TGTGCCAGCACCGCGGCCCGGCGCTCCTACGAGCAGTACTTC
>-|-|TRBV19|TRBJ2-2
CASTRLGGTGELFF
TGTGCCAGTACTCGCCTCGGGGGCACCGGGGAGCTGTTTTTT
>-|TRBD1|TRBV28|TRBJ2-5
CASRPRGLRYQETQYF
TGTGCCAGCAGGCCCAGGGGGCTTCGGTACCAAGAGACCCAGTACTTC
>-|TRBD1|TRBV2|TRBJ1-3
CASSWGQGSSGNTIYF
TGTGCCAGCAGTTGGGGACAGGGTTCCTCTGGAAACACCATATATTTT
>-|-|TRBV6-5|TRBJ1-2
CASSRTASYGYTF
TGTGCCAGCAGTCGGACGGCCTCTTATGGCTACACCTTC
>-|TRBD1|TRBV18|TRBJ2-7
CASSPGQGAQGGLIQYF
TGTGCCAGCTCACCTGGACAGGGGGCGCAGGGTGGCCTTATCCAGTACTTC
>-|-|TRBV3-1/TRBV3-2|TRBJ2-6
CASSPFRSPGANVLTF
TGTGCCAGCAGCCCGTTTCGGAGCCCTGGGGCCAACGTCCTGACTTTC
>-|TRBD1|TRBV5-1|TRBJ2-7
CASSLDRAYEQYF
TGCGCCAGCAGCCTAGACAGGGCCTACGAGCAGTACTTC
>-|-|TRBV6-6|TRBJ2-7
CASRIRDSGTYEQYF
TGTGCCAGCAGGATCCGGGACAGCGGGACCTACGAGCAGTACTTC
>-|-|TRBV10-3|TRBJ1-5
CAISEGGPHRQPQHF
TGTGCCATCAGTGAAGGAGGACCCCACAGACAGCCCCAGCATTTT
>-|TRBD2|TRBV5-5|TRBJ2-7
CASSLAGGRVRNEQYF
TGTGCCAGCAGCTTGGCGGGCGGGAGAGTGAGGAACGAGCAGTACTTC
>-|-|TRBV5-1|TRBJ2-7
CASSPEPLGGEQYF
TGCGCCAGCAGCCCGGAACCCTTGGGAGGCGAGCAGTACTTC
>-|-|TRBV15|TRBJ2-5
CATSRGLQGGGETQYF
TGTGCCACCAGCAGGGGCCTACAGGGTGGGGGGGAGACCCAGTACTTC
>-|-|TRBV6-1|TRBJ1-5
CASSEDSQAGQPQHF
TGTGCCAGCAGTGAAGATAGTCAGGCGGGTCAGCCCCAGCATTTT
>-|-|TRBV14|TRBJ2-3
CASSQLPRSTDTQYF
TGTGCCAGCAGCCAACTCCCGAGAAGCACAGATACGCAGTATTTT
>-|TRBD2|TRBV19|TRBJ2-5
CASSMTRAAGGPPETQYF
TGTGCCAGTAGTATGACCCGGGCAGCGGGGGGGCCGCCAGAGACCCAGTACTTC
>few|-|TRBV6-5|TRBJ2-2
CASSYSNQPGELFF
TGTGCCAGCAGTTACTCGAACCAGCCTGGGGAGCTGTTTTTT
>-|-|TRBV7-2|TRBJ1-2
CASSWRGIYSGGYTF
TGTGCCAGCAGCTGGCGGGGGATCTACTCGGGGGGCTACACCTTC
>-|-|TRBV5-1|TRBJ1-1
CASSLGPENTEAFF
TGCGCCAGCAGCTTGGGTCCAGAGAACACTGAAGCTTTCTTT
>-|TRBD1|TRBV6-5|TRBJ1-6
CASSYSDRGRNSPLHF
TGTGCCAGCAGTTACTCAGACAGGGGTAGGAATTCACCCCTCCACTTT
>few|TRBD1|TRBV7-9|TRBJ2-2
CASSPGQGNTGELFF
TGTGCCAGCAGCCCGGGACAGGGGAACACCGGGGAGCTGTTTTTT
>-|TRBD1|TRBV28|TRBJ1-5
CASSLARDRGSRQPQHF
TGTGCCAGCAGTTTGGCGCGGGACAGGGGGTCGAGGCAGCCCCAGCATTTT
>-|-|TRBV30|TRBJ1-1
CAWSGQYMNTEAFF
TGTGCCTGGAGCGGACAGTACATGAACACTGAAGCTTTCTTT